The rows below give T cell receptor beta chains drawn from one sample of a study of shared clonotypes between healthy human individuals. TCRdb keeps only in-frame clones here, not all; method: immunoSEQ multiplex PCR. The sample carries around 1.4 million clones, around 98.5% recorded once. Sequenced input: naive CD4+ T cells sorted from blood. These TCRs come from a man aged 30 to 39 in good health. Each CDR3 is given with its conserved first and last residue. The D gene is left open where the match is weak.

d_gene,v_gene,j_gene,CDR3nt,CDR3aa
TRBD1,TRBV7-9,TRBJ2-7,TGTGCCAGCAGCCGGGGACAGGGGGAGTCCTACGAGCAGTACTTC,CASSRGQGESYEQYF
.,TRBV7-2,TRBJ1-2,TGTGCCAGCCGATCTCCGGGACACGCTAATGGCTACACCTTC,CASRSPGHANGYTF
.,TRBV21-1,TRBJ1-2,TGTGCCAGCAGCAAAGAGGCAGGGTATGGCTACACCTTC,CASSKEAGYGYTF
.,TRBV5-1,TRBJ2-3,TGCGCCAGCAGCTTGGGGGCTAGCGGCACAGATACGCAGTATTTT,CASSLGASGTDTQYF
.,TRBV28,TRBJ2-5,TGTGCCAGCAGTTTTATGAGCGGCAGGGGAGGCCAAGAGACCCAGTACTTC,CASSFMSGRGGQETQYF
.,TRBV7-2,TRBJ1-3,TGTGCCAGCAGCTTAAGTATCGTCCTCTCTGGAAACACCATATATTTT,CASSLSIVLSGNTIYF
TRBD1,TRBV28,TRBJ1-1,TGTGCCAGCAGTGCCCACAGGGGGGGGAACACTGAAGCTTTCTTT,CASSAHRGGNTEAFF
TRBD1,TRBV15,TRBJ2-5,TGTGCCACCAGCAACTTTGGGACAGGGTTCGACGTGACCCAGTACTTC,CATSNFGTGFDVTQYF
.,TRBV27,TRBJ2-3,TGTGCCAGCAGTTTGGCAGATACGCAGTATTTT,CASSLADTQYF
.,TRBV21-1,TRBJ2-3,TGTGCCAGCAGCAAAGTTCGGCAGGCCCCTTTCACAGATACGCAGTATTTT,CASSKVRQAPFTDTQYF
TRBD1,TRBV5-1,TRBJ1-1,TGCGCCAGCAGCCCAGACAGGGGGCTTATTCGAGCTTTCTTT,CASSPDRGLIRAFF
TRBD2,TRBV7-3,TRBJ2-3,TGTGCTAGCAAGACTAGCGGCGCCACAGATACGCAGTATTTT,CASKTSGATDTQYF
TRBD2,TRBV9,TRBJ2-6,TGTGCCAGCAGCGTCGAGGGAGGGCCGGGGGCCAACGTCCTGACTTTC,CASSVEGGPGANVLTF